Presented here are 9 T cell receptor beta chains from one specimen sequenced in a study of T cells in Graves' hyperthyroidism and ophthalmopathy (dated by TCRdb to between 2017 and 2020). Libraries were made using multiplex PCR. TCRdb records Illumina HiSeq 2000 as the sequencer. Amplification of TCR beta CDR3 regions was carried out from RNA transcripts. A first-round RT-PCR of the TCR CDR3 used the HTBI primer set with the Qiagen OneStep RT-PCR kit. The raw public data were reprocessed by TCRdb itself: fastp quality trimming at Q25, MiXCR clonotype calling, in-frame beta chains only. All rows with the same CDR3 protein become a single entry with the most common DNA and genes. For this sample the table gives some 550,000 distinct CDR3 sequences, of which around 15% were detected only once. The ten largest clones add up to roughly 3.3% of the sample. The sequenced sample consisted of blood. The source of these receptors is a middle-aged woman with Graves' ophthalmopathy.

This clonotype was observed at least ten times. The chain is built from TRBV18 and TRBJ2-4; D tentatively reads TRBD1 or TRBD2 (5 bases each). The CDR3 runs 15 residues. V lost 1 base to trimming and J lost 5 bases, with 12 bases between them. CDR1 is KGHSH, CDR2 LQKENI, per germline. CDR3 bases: TGTGCCAGCTCACCACTCCCGCGAGGGGAAAACATTCAGTACTTC. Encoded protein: CASSPLPRGENIQYF. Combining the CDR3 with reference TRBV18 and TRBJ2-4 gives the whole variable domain NAGVMQNPRHLVRRRGQEARLRCSPMKGHSHVYWYRQLPEEGLKFMVYLQKENIIDESGMPKERFSAEFPKEGPSILRIQQVVRGDSAAYFCASSPLPRGENIQYFGAGTRLSVL.

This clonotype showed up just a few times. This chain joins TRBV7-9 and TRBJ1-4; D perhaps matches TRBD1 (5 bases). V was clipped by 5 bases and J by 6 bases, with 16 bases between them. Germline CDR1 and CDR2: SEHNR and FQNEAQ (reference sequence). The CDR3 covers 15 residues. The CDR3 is CASSRAWQGDEKLFF. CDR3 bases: TGTGCCAGCAGCCGGGCGTGGCAGGGTGATGAAAAACTGTTTTTT. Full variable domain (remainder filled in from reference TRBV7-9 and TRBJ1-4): DTGVSQNPRHKITKRGQNVTFRCDPISEHNRLYWYRQTLGQGPEFLTYFQNEAQLEKSRLLSDRFSAERPKGSFSTLEIQRTEQGDSAMYLCASSRAWQGDEKLFFGSGTQLSVL.

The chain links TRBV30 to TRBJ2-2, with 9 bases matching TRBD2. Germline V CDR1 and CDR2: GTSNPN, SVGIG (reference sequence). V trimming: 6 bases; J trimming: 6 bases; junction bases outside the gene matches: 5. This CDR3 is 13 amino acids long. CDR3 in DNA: TGTGCCTGTAGCGGGAGCTACGCCGGGGAGCTGTTTTTT. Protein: CACSGSYAGELFF.

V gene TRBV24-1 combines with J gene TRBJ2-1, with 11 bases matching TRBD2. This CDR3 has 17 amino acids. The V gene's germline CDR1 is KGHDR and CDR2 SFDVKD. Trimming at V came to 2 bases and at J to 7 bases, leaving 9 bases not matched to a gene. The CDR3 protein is CATSDSSTSGGRNEQFF. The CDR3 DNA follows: TGTGCCACCAGTGATTCCAGCACTAGCGGGGGAAGGAATGAGCAGTTCTTC.

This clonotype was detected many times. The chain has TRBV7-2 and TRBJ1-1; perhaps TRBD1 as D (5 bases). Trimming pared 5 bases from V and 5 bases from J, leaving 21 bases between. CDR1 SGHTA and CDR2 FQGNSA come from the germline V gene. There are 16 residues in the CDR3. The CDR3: CASSLTTSGLGTEAFF. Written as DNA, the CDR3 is TGTGCCAGCAGCCTGACTACTTCAGGGTTGGGGACTGAAGCTTTCTTT. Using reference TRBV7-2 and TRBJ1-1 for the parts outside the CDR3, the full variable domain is GAGVSQSPSNKVTEKGKDVELRCDPISGHTALYWYRQSLGQGLEFLIYFQGNSAPDKSGLPSDRFSAERTGGSVSTLTIQRTQQEDSAVYLCASSLTTSGLGTEAFFGQGTRLTVV.

CDR3 DNA sequence: TGCAGCCCTGCTCCGTTTTCGGGAGATACGCAGTATTTT. Amino acids: CSPAPFSGDTQYF. This chain links TRBV29-1 with TRBJ2-3; D is undetermined. This CDR3 is built from 13 residues. CDR1 is SQVTM and CDR2 is ANQGSEA in the germline V gene. Trimming shortened V by 8 bases and J by 5 bases, and 17 bases separated the two germline ends.

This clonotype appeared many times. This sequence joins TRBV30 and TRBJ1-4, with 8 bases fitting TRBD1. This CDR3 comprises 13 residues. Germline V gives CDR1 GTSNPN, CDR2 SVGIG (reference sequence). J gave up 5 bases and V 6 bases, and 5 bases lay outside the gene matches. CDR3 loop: CACPGQENEKLFF. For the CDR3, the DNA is TGTGCCTGCCCGGGACAGGAAAATGAAAAACTGTTTTTT.

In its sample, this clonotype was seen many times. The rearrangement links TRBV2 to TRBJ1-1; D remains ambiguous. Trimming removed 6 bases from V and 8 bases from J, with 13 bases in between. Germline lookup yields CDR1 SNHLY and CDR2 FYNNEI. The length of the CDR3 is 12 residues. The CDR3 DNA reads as TGTGCCAGCAGCGCCGAGCCGACCGAAGCTTTCTTT. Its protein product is CASSAEPTEAFF.

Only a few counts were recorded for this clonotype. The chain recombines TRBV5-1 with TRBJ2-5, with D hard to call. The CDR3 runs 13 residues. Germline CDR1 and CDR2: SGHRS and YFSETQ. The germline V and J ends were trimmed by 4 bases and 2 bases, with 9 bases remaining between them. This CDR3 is CASSRLGQETQYF. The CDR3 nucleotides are TGCGCCAGCAGCCGCCTTGGGCAAGAGACCCAGTACTTC.